Listed below are T cell receptor beta chains from one sample, sequenced in a study of blood T cells in healthy people across ages. TCRdb itself ran the 5' RACE reads through MiXCR, one entry per CDR3 protein. In the table there are around 870,000 distinct CDR3 sequences, 25% to 30% of which are singletons. What was sequenced was blood. The source of these receptors is a woman older than 75 in good health. Both conserved end residues are part of each CDR3. Fields, in order: V gene, D gene, J gene, clone size, CDR3 DNA, CDR3 protein. The D gene is left open where the match is weak. Clone size is shown for a subset of rows, as once, few, many or a class of expanded clone.

v_call: TRBV20-1
d_call: .
j_call: TRBJ2-1
clone_size: few
cdr3_nt: TGCAGTGCTAGTCGCGGGAACGATGAGCAGTTCTTC
cdr3_aa: CSASRGNDEQFF

v_call: TRBV6-2/TRBV6-3
d_call: .
j_call: TRBJ2-5
clone_size: few
cdr3_nt: TGTGCCAGCAGTTACTTGGGTCGGAAAGAGACCCAGTACTTC
cdr3_aa: CASSYLGRKETQYF

v_call: TRBV5-1
d_call: .
j_call: TRBJ2-7
clone_size: many
cdr3_nt: TGCGCCAGCAGCCGATCTCAGGACGAGCAGTACTTC
cdr3_aa: CASSRSQDEQYF

v_call: TRBV20-1
d_call: TRBD2
j_call: TRBJ2-7
clone_size: .
cdr3_nt: TGCAGTGCTAGAGGGTCTAGCGGGAGGACCTCATACGAGCAGTACTTC
cdr3_aa: CSARGSSGRTSYEQYF

v_call: TRBV11-2
d_call: TRBD1
j_call: TRBJ2-7
clone_size: many
cdr3_nt: TGTGCCAGCAGCTCCGGACAGGCTGGCTCCTACGAGCAGTACTTC
cdr3_aa: CASSSGQAGSYEQYF

v_call: TRBV20-1
d_call: .
j_call: TRBJ2-3
clone_size: many
cdr3_nt: TGCAGTGCTAGAGATCTGGCCGGGACGCAGTATTTT
cdr3_aa: CSARDLAGTQYF

v_call: TRBV2
d_call: TRBD1
j_call: TRBJ1-2
clone_size: few
cdr3_nt: TGTGCCAGCAGTGTCTCCGGGACAGCCTATGGCTACACCTTC
cdr3_aa: CASSVSGTAYGYTF

v_call: TRBV7-6
d_call: .
j_call: TRBJ1-2
clone_size: many
cdr3_nt: TGTGCCAGCAGCTCCCCTTCTGAACCCGGGACGGATAATGGCTACACCTTC
cdr3_aa: CASSSPSEPGTDNGYTF

v_call: TRBV10-3
d_call: TRBD2
j_call: TRBJ2-1
clone_size: many
cdr3_nt: TGTGCCATCAGTGAGGAGCGGGGGTCCTACAATGAGCAGTTCTTC
cdr3_aa: CAISEERGSYNEQFF

v_call: TRBV20-1
d_call: TRBD2
j_call: TRBJ2-3
clone_size: many
cdr3_nt: TGCAGTGCTAGAACTAGCGGGGGGCGGACAGATACGCAGTATTTT
cdr3_aa: CSARTSGGRTDTQYF

v_call: TRBV18
d_call: .
j_call: TRBJ1-4
clone_size: .
cdr3_nt: TGTGCCAGCTCAGTAACTTCGAATAATGAAAAACTGTTTTTT
cdr3_aa: CASSVTSNNEKLFF

v_call: TRBV7-2
d_call: TRBD2
j_call: TRBJ2-3
clone_size: many
cdr3_nt: TGTGCCAGCAGCCCACCCGGGACTAGCCTCACAGATACGCAGTATTTT
cdr3_aa: CASSPPGTSLTDTQYF

v_call: TRBV7-2
d_call: .
j_call: TRBJ2-3
clone_size: .
cdr3_nt: TGTGCCAGCAGCACCCCCTCGGGCACGCAGTATTTT
cdr3_aa: CASSTPSGTQYF

v_call: TRBV6-2/TRBV6-3
d_call: .
j_call: TRBJ1-1
clone_size: .
cdr3_nt: TGTGCCAGCAGTATAAATTTCGGGTCTGAAGCTTTCTTT
cdr3_aa: CASSINFGSEAFF

v_call: TRBV6-6
d_call: .
j_call: TRBJ1-2
clone_size: many
cdr3_nt: TGTGCCAGCGGGGGGCAGGACTATGGCTACACCTTC
cdr3_aa: CASGGQDYGYTF

v_call: TRBV7-9
d_call: .
j_call: TRBJ1-4
clone_size: .
cdr3_nt: TGTGCCAGCCGAACGGCCGAAAAACTGTTTTTT
cdr3_aa: CASRTAEKLFF

v_call: TRBV2
d_call: .
j_call: TRBJ1-1
clone_size: .
cdr3_nt: TGTGCCAGCAGTGAAGTTGGCGGGGGAAGGGATCGGGCTTTCTTT
cdr3_aa: CASSEVGGGRDRAFF

v_call: TRBV15
d_call: .
j_call: TRBJ2-5
clone_size: many
cdr3_nt: TGTGCCACCAGCAGAGATATGGCAACAGAGACCCAGTACTTC
cdr3_aa: CATSRDMATETQYF

v_call: TRBV10-3
d_call: .
j_call: TRBJ2-7
clone_size: many
cdr3_nt: TGTGCCATCAGTTCAACGGACAGCTACGAGCAGTACTTC
cdr3_aa: CAISSTDSYEQYF

v_call: TRBV5-5
d_call: TRBD2
j_call: TRBJ2-3
clone_size: many
cdr3_nt: TGTGCCAGCAGCTTGCATCCGGCCCGGACTAGCGGGGGATTCACAGATACGCAGTATTTT
cdr3_aa: CASSLHPARTSGGFTDTQYF

v_call: TRBV3-1
d_call: TRBD1
j_call: TRBJ1-1
clone_size: few
cdr3_nt: TGTGCCAGCAGCTCTTTGGACAGGACTAACACTGAAGCTTTCTTT
cdr3_aa: CASSSLDRTNTEAFF

v_call: TRBV18
d_call: TRBD1
j_call: TRBJ2-6
clone_size: .
cdr3_nt: TGTGCCAGCTCACCACAGGAGGCAGGGGGTGGATACGTCCTGACTTTC
cdr3_aa: CASSPQEAGGGYVLTF

v_call: TRBV6-5
d_call: TRBD2
j_call: TRBJ2-5
clone_size: .
cdr3_nt: TGTGCCAGCAGTTCCCCGGCGGGGGGCGAGAGTGAGGCCCAGTACTTC
cdr3_aa: CASSSPAGGESEAQYF

v_call: TRBV6-2/TRBV6-3
d_call: .
j_call: TRBJ2-6
clone_size: many
cdr3_nt: TGTGCCAGCAGTCAGTGGGGCTCTGGGGCCAACGTCCTGACTTTC
cdr3_aa: CASSQWGSGANVLTF

v_call: TRBV29-1
d_call: TRBD1
j_call: TRBJ1-5
clone_size: many
cdr3_nt: TGCAGCGTGCGGACAGGGCTCGATGGCAATCAGCCCCAGCATTTT
cdr3_aa: CSVRTGLDGNQPQHF

v_call: TRBV18
d_call: .
j_call: TRBJ2-7
clone_size: many
cdr3_nt: TGTGCCAGCTCACCAGTAATAGTCTTGAGGGGCCCAAGCTCCTACGAGCAGTACTTC
cdr3_aa: CASSPVIVLRGPSSYEQYF

v_call: TRBV5-1
d_call: .
j_call: TRBJ1-4
clone_size: few
cdr3_nt: TGCGCCAGCAGCGACAGAAGCTCAAGTAGAAAACTGTTTTTT
cdr3_aa: CASSDRSSSRKLFF

v_call: TRBV12-3/TRBV12-4
d_call: .
j_call: TRBJ2-7
clone_size: many
cdr3_nt: TGTGCCAGCAGTCCTAGGGGCTACGAGCAGTACTTC
cdr3_aa: CASSPRGYEQYF

v_call: TRBV7-9
d_call: .
j_call: TRBJ1-4
clone_size: .
cdr3_nt: TGTGCCAGCCCCTTAAACACAGGGAGTTTGGAAAAACTGTTTTTT
cdr3_aa: CASPLNTGSLEKLFF

v_call: TRBV12-3/TRBV12-4
d_call: .
j_call: TRBJ2-3
clone_size: .
cdr3_nt: TGTGTCAGCGGACGACAAGTACTCACAGATACGCGGTATTTT
cdr3_aa: CVSGRQVLTDTRYF

v_call: TRBV20-1
d_call: .
j_call: TRBJ1-2
clone_size: many
cdr3_nt: TGCAGTGCTAGAGATTTGAGGGGGACGCACTATGGCTACACCTTC
cdr3_aa: CSARDLRGTHYGYTF

v_call: TRBV11-2
d_call: .
j_call: TRBJ2-7
clone_size: many
cdr3_nt: TGTGCCAGCAGCTTAGATCCAGGAGGGTACGAGCAGTACTTC
cdr3_aa: CASSLDPGGYEQYF

v_call: TRBV12-3/TRBV12-4
d_call: TRBD1
j_call: TRBJ1-5
clone_size: few
cdr3_nt: TGTGCCAGCAGCGAGGGAGGGGGCGTAAATCAGCCCCAGCATTTT
cdr3_aa: CASSEGGGVNQPQHF

v_call: TRBV5-1
d_call: TRBD2
j_call: TRBJ2-5
clone_size: .
cdr3_nt: TGCGCCAGCAGAGTCGGACTAGCGGAAGAGACCCAGTACTTC
cdr3_aa: CASRVGLAEETQYF

v_call: TRBV6-6
d_call: TRBD1
j_call: TRBJ1-2
clone_size: .
cdr3_nt: TGTGCCAGCAGTCTCCCCGGGACAGGGAGATCCGGTGGCTACACCTTC
cdr3_aa: CASSLPGTGRSGGYTF

v_call: TRBV3-1
d_call: TRBD2
j_call: TRBJ2-1
clone_size: many
cdr3_nt: TGTGCCAGCAGCCAAGCCACCGGGGGGGTCGATGAGCAGTTCTTC
cdr3_aa: CASSQATGGVDEQFF

v_call: TRBV7-2
d_call: .
j_call: TRBJ2-2
clone_size: many
cdr3_nt: TGTGCCAGCAGCTTAGAATTGGGGAACACCGGGGAGCTGTTTTTT
cdr3_aa: CASSLELGNTGELFF

v_call: TRBV4-1
d_call: TRBD1
j_call: TRBJ2-5
clone_size: few
cdr3_nt: TGCGCCAGCAGCCAAGGGACAGGGCTGGAGACCCAGTACTTC
cdr3_aa: CASSQGTGLETQYF

v_call: TRBV27
d_call: TRBD1
j_call: TRBJ1-1
clone_size: once
cdr3_nt: TGTGCCAGCAGACTAGGACAGGAATGGACTGAAGCTTTCTTT
cdr3_aa: CASRLGQEWTEAFF

v_call: TRBV4-2
d_call: .
j_call: TRBJ1-2
clone_size: .
cdr3_nt: TGTGCCAGCAGCCCGAGAGGAACTGAGGAGCGGGGGTACACCTTC
cdr3_aa: CASSPRGTEERGYTF

v_call: TRBV4-3
d_call: TRBD1
j_call: TRBJ2-2
clone_size: .
cdr3_nt: TGCGCCAGCAGCCACAGGACAGGGGGCTTTAACGGGGAGCTGTTTTTT
cdr3_aa: CASSHRTGGFNGELFF

v_call: TRBV10-3
d_call: .
j_call: TRBJ2-7
clone_size: many
cdr3_nt: TGTGCCATCAGTGAGTCGGCAAACTCCTACGAGCAGTACTTC
cdr3_aa: CAISESANSYEQYF

v_call: TRBV2
d_call: TRBD1
j_call: TRBJ2-5
clone_size: many
cdr3_nt: TGTGCCAGCAGTGGGGGGACAGGGTTCCAAGAGACCCAGTACTTC
cdr3_aa: CASSGGTGFQETQYF

v_call: TRBV6-5
d_call: .
j_call: TRBJ2-2
clone_size: many
cdr3_nt: TGTGCCAGCACTCGATCGATAGTTCGCTCCGGGGAGCTGTTTTTT
cdr3_aa: CASTRSIVRSGELFF

v_call: TRBV21-1
d_call: .
j_call: TRBJ2-7
clone_size: few
cdr3_nt: TGTGCCAGCAGCAAAGCGGGGGGAAATCGCTACGAGCAGTACTTC
cdr3_aa: CASSKAGGNRYEQYF

v_call: TRBV4-1
d_call: TRBD1
j_call: TRBJ2-1
clone_size: many
cdr3_nt: TGCGCCAGCAGCCACCCGGACAGGGGGCTAAGCAATGAGCAGTTCTTC
cdr3_aa: CASSHPDRGLSNEQFF

v_call: TRBV10-3
d_call: TRBD2
j_call: TRBJ2-7
clone_size: many
cdr3_nt: TGTGCCATCAGCGGGGGGGCACGTCTCGAGCAGTACTTC
cdr3_aa: CAISGGARLEQYF

v_call: TRBV20-1
d_call: TRBD1
j_call: TRBJ2-3
clone_size: many
cdr3_nt: TGCAGTGCTAGAGGGACCGGGACAGGGTCTACAGATACGCAGTATTTT
cdr3_aa: CSARGTGTGSTDTQYF

v_call: TRBV5-1
d_call: .
j_call: TRBJ2-2
clone_size: few
cdr3_nt: TGCGCCAGCAGCACCGAACAGGTCCCCGGGGAGCTGTTTTTT
cdr3_aa: CASSTEQVPGELFF

v_call: TRBV5-6
d_call: .
j_call: TRBJ2-6
clone_size: many
cdr3_nt: TGTGCCAGCAGCCTCGACAGGTATAGCTCTGGGGCCAACGTCCTGACTTTC
cdr3_aa: CASSLDRYSSGANVLTF

v_call: TRBV18
d_call: .
j_call: TRBJ2-1
clone_size: .
cdr3_nt: TGTGCCAGCTCATCCCTACCGGCGATCAATGAGCAGTTCTTC
cdr3_aa: CASSSLPAINEQFF